This T cell receptor (beta chain) emerged from a study of shared clonotypes between healthy human individuals. Looking at the study overall: Three plates were used per donor for CD4 naive, three for CD4 memory, two for CD8 naive and one for CD8 memory. Study-wide findings and caveats: In having few donors, the study represented limited genetic and exposure-history diversity. Against clonotypes common to all four donors, non-shared ones had lower generation probabilities.

To note about this clone: The target antigen is unknown. The sample carries other DNA sequences with the same CDR3.

Here immunoSEQ multiplex PCR was the method, and the copy in TCRdb shows in-frame clones only, minus some. The sample records roughly 2 million clones, just under 95% being singletons. The CDR3 contains 12 residues. Germline V lookup: CDR1 SGDLS, CDR2 YYNGEE. V was clipped by 3 bases and J by 2 bases, with 3 bases between them. It was CD45RO-negative cells, positively selected for CCR7, that made up naive CD8 cells, with terminally differentiated effector memory CD45RA+ cells excluded. The V gene is TRBV9, the J gene TRBJ2-1; D unresolved. Sequencing used naive CD8+ T cells sorted from blood. The sequence was obtained from a man aged 18 to 35 in good health. The CDR3 nucleotides are TGTGCCAGCAGCGCAACCTACAATGAGCAGTTCTTC. Amino acid sequence: CASSATYNEQFF. The variable domain in full, with the rest retrieved from reference TRBV9 and TRBJ2-1, is DSGVTQTPKHLITATGQRVTLRCSPRSGDLSVYWYQQSLDQGLQFLIQYYNGEERAKGNILERFSAQQFPDLHSELNLSSLELGDSALYFCASSATYNEQFFGPGTRLTVL.